These 10 T cell receptor beta chains originate from one sample sequenced in a study of monozygotic twins with inflammatory bowel disease. Each CDR3 protein gets one entry in TCRdb, which reprocessed the 5' RACE reads and gives no DNA. Recorded for this sample: around 380,000 distinct CDR3 sequences. Sequencing was done on a sample of blood. Receptors originate from a human donor with ulcerative colitis or Crohn's disease, or a healthy co-twin of an affected twin (not recorded which).

This rearrangement joins TRBV5-1 to TRBJ2-2; TCRdb gives TRBD1 as the D gene, but with no DNA this cannot be confirmed. The CDR3 consists of 15 residues. Germline V gene sequence: CDR1 SGHRS, CDR2 YFSETQ. CDR3 residues: CASSLASGVSGELFF.

CDR3 protein: CASSYLLGEQYF. This chain connects TRBV28 to TRBJ2-7. Germline assignment: CDR1 MDHEN and CDR2 SYDVKM. The CDR3 spans 12 residues.

The chain is built from TRBV15 and TRBJ1-1. The CDR3 length is 15 residues. The germline CDR1 and CDR2 sequences are LNHNV and YYDKDF (reference sequence). The CDR3 is CATSRDPRWDTEAFF.

The chain has TRBV6-1 and TRBJ1-5; TCRdb names TRBD1, which stays unverified in the absence of DNA. This CDR3 has 15 residues. Germline V gives CDR1 MNHNS, CDR2 SASEGT. The CDR3 reads CASTDGQGIRQPQHF.

The CDR3 sequence is CASSGRVSQPQHF. The J gene is TRBJ1-5, the V gene TRBV2. The CDR3 length is 13 residues. CDR1 and CDR2 (germline): SNHLY, FYNNEI. Filled out from reference TRBV2 and TRBJ1-5, the complete variable domain reads EPEVTQTPSHQVTQMGQEVILRCVPISNHLYFYWYRQILGQKVEFLVSFYNNEISEKSEIFDDQFSVERPDGSNFTLKIRSTKLEDSAMYFCASSGRVSQPQHFGDGTRLSIL.

The V and J genes are TRBV7-9 and TRBJ1-1. Germline V CDR1 and CDR2: SEHNR, FQNEAQ (reference sequence). The CDR3 consists of 13 residues. CDR3 sequence reads: CASSQQQNTEAFF.

The chain joins TRBV20-1 to TRBJ2-1; TCRdb indicates TRBD2, and absent DNA this call remains unverified. Germline CDR1 DFQATT, CDR2 SNEGSKA (reference sequence). The CDR3 is 14 residues long. Here the CDR3 reads CSARGGTSGYEQFF.

This chain connects TRBV20-1 to TRBJ2-3. The CDR3 is 13 amino acids. Germline V CDR1 and CDR2: DFQATT, SNEGSKA (reference sequence). CDR3 amino acids: CSARGQSTDTQYF.

This chain joins TRBV18 and TRBJ2-5; TCRdb's D gene call, TRBD1, goes unchecked for lack of DNA. CDR1 is KGHSH, CDR2 LQKENI, per germline. The length of the CDR3 is 14 residues. The CDR3 loop is CASSSRTGQETQYF.

This CDR3 is CAWSERGRGNQPQHF. The chain is built from TRBV30 and TRBJ1-5; the TRBD1 assignment by TCRdb is unverifiable without DNA. The CDR3 is 15 residues long. Germline V gene sequence: CDR1 GTSNPN, CDR2 SVGIG (reference sequence).